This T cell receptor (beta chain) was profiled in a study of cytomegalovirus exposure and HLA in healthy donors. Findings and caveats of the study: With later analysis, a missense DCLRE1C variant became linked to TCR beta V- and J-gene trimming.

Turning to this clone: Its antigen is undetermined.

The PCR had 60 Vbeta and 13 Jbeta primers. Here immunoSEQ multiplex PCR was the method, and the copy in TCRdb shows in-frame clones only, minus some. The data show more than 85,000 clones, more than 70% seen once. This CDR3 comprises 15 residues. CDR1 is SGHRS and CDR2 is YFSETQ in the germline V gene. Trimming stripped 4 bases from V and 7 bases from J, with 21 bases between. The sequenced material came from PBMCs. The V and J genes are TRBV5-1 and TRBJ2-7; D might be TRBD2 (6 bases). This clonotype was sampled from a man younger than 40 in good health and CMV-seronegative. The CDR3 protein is CASSGAGPGFQEQYF. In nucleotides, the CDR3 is TGCGCCAGCAGCGGGGCGGGACCGGGGTTTCAGGAGCAGTACTTC.